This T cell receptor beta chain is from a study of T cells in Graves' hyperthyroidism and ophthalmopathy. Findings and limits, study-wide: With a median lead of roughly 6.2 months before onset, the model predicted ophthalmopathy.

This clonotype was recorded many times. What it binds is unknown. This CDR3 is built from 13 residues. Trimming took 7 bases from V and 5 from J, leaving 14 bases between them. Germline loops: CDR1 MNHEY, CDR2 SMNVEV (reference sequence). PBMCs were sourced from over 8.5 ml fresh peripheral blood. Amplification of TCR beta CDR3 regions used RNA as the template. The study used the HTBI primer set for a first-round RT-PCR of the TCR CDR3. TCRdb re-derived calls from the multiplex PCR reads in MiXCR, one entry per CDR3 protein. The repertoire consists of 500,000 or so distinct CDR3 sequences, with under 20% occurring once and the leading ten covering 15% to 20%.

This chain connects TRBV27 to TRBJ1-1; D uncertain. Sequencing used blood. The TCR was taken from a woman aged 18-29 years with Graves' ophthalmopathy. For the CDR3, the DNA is TGTGCCAGCATCCCACGTGGAGGGACTGAAGCTTTCTTT. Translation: CASIPRGGTEAFF.